Included here is one TCR beta chain sequence, with context. The listed genes are named as in mouse. Sequencing ends 4 residues short of the CDR3 end; the germline J gene provides the rest. Pooled cutaneous lymph node cells were sorted using CD4, CD8alpha, NKG2D, NKG2ACE and other markers. These data are taken from a study of CD8+ T cells in alopecia areata. As the sequencing template, cDNA was produced by extracting RNA and reverse transcribing it. Some clones are missing from TCRdb's copy, which holds only in-frame ones; the method was immunoSEQ multiplex PCR. The sample is made up of roughly 260,000 clones, none counted only once. The CDR3 has 14 residues. Germline V lookup: CDR1 MNHDT, CDR2 YYDKIL. V shed 3 bases and J 3 bases; nucleotides not matched to a gene: 3.

Sequencing was carried out using CD4+ T cells sorted from a lymph node. The chain has TRBV17 and TRBJ2-3; 7 bases fit TRBD2. This sequence originates from a C3H/HeJ mouse with alopecia areata. The strain's MHC type: H2-k. The part of the CDR3 DNA that was read is TGTGCTAGCAGTAGGCCGGGACTGGCAGAA. Encoded protein: CASSRPGLAE. The full CDR3 reads CASSRPGLAETLYF.